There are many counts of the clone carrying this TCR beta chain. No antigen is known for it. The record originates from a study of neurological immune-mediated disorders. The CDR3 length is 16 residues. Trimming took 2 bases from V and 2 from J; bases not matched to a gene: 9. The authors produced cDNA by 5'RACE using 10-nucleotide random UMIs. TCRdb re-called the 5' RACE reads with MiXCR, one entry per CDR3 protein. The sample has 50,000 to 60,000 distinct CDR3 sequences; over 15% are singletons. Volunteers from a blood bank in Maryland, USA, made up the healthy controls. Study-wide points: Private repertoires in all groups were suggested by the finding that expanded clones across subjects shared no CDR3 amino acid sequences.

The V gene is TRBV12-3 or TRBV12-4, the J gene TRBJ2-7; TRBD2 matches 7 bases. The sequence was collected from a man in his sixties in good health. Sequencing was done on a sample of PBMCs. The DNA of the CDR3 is TGTGCCAGCAGTTTATGGTCTAGCGGACTTGCCTACGAGCAGTACTTC. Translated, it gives CASSLWSSGLAYEQYF.